Listed below are T cell receptor beta chains from one sample, sequenced in a study of blood T cell repertoires in COVID-19. Here immunoSEQ multiplex PCR was the method, and the copy in TCRdb shows in-frame clones only, minus some. The sample shows some 490,000 clones, over 75% of them seen only once. The specimen was peripheral blood. Every receptor here comes from a human donor in a cohort sampled during active COVID-19. Each CDR3 is given with its conserved first and last residue. Fields, in order: D gene, clone size, V gene, J gene, CDR3 protein, CDR3 DNA. A D gene is named only where the DNA matches it firmly. Where a row states a size, it is once, few, many or the class of an expanded clone; other rows omit it.

TRBD2	-	TRBV6-5	TRBJ2-1	CARRPKREHYNEQFF	TGTGCCAGGAGACCTAAGCGGGAGCACTACAATGAGCAGTTCTTC
-	-	TRBV5-6	TRBJ2-7	CASSLAPPYEQYF	TGTGCCAGCAGCTTGGCCCCCCCTTACGAGCAGTACTTC
-	few	TRBV19	TRBJ2-1	CASSRGYNEQFF	TGTGCCAGTAGTCGGGGGTACAATGAGCAGTTCTTC
-	-	TRBV9	TRBJ1-4	CASSPPGAGNEKLFF	TGTGCCAGCAGCCCCCCGGGAGCGGGTAATGAAAAACTGTTTTTT
-	-	TRBV13	TRBJ1-1	CASSLTPTLNTEAFF	TGTGCCAGCAGCTTAACACCCACCCTGAACACTGAAGCTTTCTTT
-	-	TRBV19	TRBJ1-2	CATRLVGGRVPDYGYTF	TGTGCCACCCGACTCGTGGGTGGGAGGGTCCCCGACTACGGCTACACCTTC
-	once	TRBV3-1/TRBV3-2	TRBJ2-1	CASSQDFLEQFF	TGTGCCAGCAGCCAAGATTTTCTTGAGCAGTTCTTC
TRBD2	-	TRBV6-6	TRBJ2-1	CASSRSTSGLYNEQFF	TGTGCCAGCAGCCGTAGTACTAGCGGGCTCTACAATGAGCAGTTCTTC
TRBD1	-	TRBV30	TRBJ1-6	CAWSRTGANNSPLHF	TGTGCCTGGAGCCGGACAGGGGCTAATAATTCACCCCTCCACTTT
TRBD1	-	TRBV5-6	TRBJ2-7	CASSLVGTGTYEQYF	TGTGCCAGCAGCTTGGTCGGGACAGGTACCTACGAGCAGTACTTC
-	-	TRBV6-5	TRBJ1-3	CASSPVLGPGNTIYF	TGTGCCAGCAGTCCAGTACTAGGGCCTGGAAACACCATATATTTT
-	-	TRBV29-1	TRBJ2-5	CSGRDAEETQYF	TGCAGCGGGAGAGATGCGGAGGAGACCCAGTACTTC
TRBD2	few	TRBV18	TRBJ2-2	CASSPSSGSTGTGELFF	TGTGCCAGCTCACCCTCTAGCGGGAGTACGGGCACCGGGGAGCTGTTTTTT
TRBD2	once	TRBV25-1	TRBJ2-3	CASSALAGGVTDTQYF	TGTGCCAGCAGTGCCCTAGCGGGAGGGGTCACAGATACGCAGTATTTT
-	-	TRBV5-1	TRBJ1-2	CASSSNRSPGDGYTF	TGCGCCAGCAGCTCCAACAGGTCCCCAGGGGATGGCTACACCTTC
-	-	TRBV4-3	TRBJ2-3	CASSPLRASTDTQYF	TGCGCCAGCAGCCCTTTGAGGGCTAGCACAGATACGCAGTATTTT
TRBD2	-	TRBV6-5	TRBJ2-7	CASSTTSGEQYF	TGTGCCAGCAGTACAACTAGCGGCGAGCAGTACTTC
-	-	TRBV5-1	TRBJ1-1	CASSPREKNTEAFF	TGCGCCAGCAGCCCCCGGGAGAAGAACACTGAAGCTTTCTTT
-	-	TRBV6-5	TRBJ1-5	CASSYSRGNQPQHF	TGTGCCAGCAGTTACTCGAGAGGGAATCAGCCCCAGCATTTT
-	-	TRBV29-1	TRBJ2-4	CSVEGQGLAKNIQYF	TGCAGCGTTGAAGGGCAGGGGCTAGCCAAAAACATTCAGTACTTC
TRBD1	-	TRBV28	TRBJ2-1	CASSGRDRGYNEQFF	TGTGCCAGCAGTGGACGGGACAGGGGCTACAATGAGCAGTTCTTC
-	-	TRBV9	TRBJ2-2	CASSAVSSGELFF	TGTGCCAGCAGCGCCGTTTCGTCCGGGGAGCTGTTTTTT
TRBD1	-	TRBV30	TRBJ1-2	CAWRGRGVSGYTF	TGTGCCTGGAGGGGCAGGGGGGTTTCCGGCTACACCTTC
-	-	TRBV4-2	TRBJ1-2	CASSQVLTEYYGYTF	TGTGCCAGCAGCCAAGTTCTTACAGAGTACTATGGCTACACCTTC
-	-	TRBV4-2	TRBJ2-7	CASSQDSPADSYEQYF	TGTGCCAGCAGCCAAGATTCACCAGCGGACTCCTACGAGCAGTACTTC
-	once	TRBV30	TRBJ1-5	CAWSAQAVQHF	TGTGCCTGGAGTGCCCAGGCCGTCCAGCATTTT
TRBD2	-	TRBV24-1	TRBJ2-7	CATSDSESSGWGEQYF	TGTGCCACCAGTGACAGTGAGTCTAGCGGGTGGGGCGAGCAGTACTTC
-	-	TRBV5-1	TRBJ1-2	CASRQGTVNYGYTF	TGCGCCAGCCGACAAGGGACTGTGAATTATGGCTACACCTTC
-	-	TRBV3-1/TRBV3-2	TRBJ1-5	CAEKESVQGGQPQHF	TGTGCCGAAAAAGAGTCAGTACAGGGTGGCCAGCCCCAGCATTTT
TRBD1	-	TRBV27	TRBJ2-1	CASSLRGLGGGSYNEQFF	TGTGCCAGCAGTTTAAGGGGGCTTGGGGGCGGCTCCTACAATGAGCAGTTCTTC
TRBD1	-	TRBV29-1	TRBJ1-4	CSVGQGGGEKLFF	TGCAGCGTTGGACAGGGAGGAGGTGAAAAACTGTTTTTT
-	-	TRBV3-1/TRBV3-2	TRBJ2-2	CASSPREISTGELFF	TGTGCCAGCAGTCCCCGGGAGATTAGTACCGGGGAGCTGTTTTTT
TRBD1	-	TRBV3-1/TRBV3-2	TRBJ1-5	CASSQRGLGQGVQPQHF	TGTGCCAGCAGCCAGAGAGGGCTGGGACAGGGTGTTCAGCCCCAGCATTTT
-	-	TRBV3-1/TRBV3-2	TRBJ2-3	CASSTRRRASTDTQYF	TGTGCCAGCAGCACCAGGAGGAGGGCGAGCACAGATACGCAGTATTTT
-	once	TRBV5-6	TRBJ2-4	CASSSPTAWDIQYF	TGTGCCAGCAGCTCGCCCACAGCCTGGGACATTCAGTACTTC
TRBD1	-	TRBV5-1	TRBJ2-7	CASARDSQYEQYF	TGCGCCAGCGCCCGGGACAGTCAATACGAGCAGTACTTC
TRBD2	-	TRBV5-4	TRBJ2-3	CASSFWTSGRTDTQYF	TGTGCCAGCAGCTTTTGGACTAGCGGTCGCACAGATACGCAGTATTTT
-	-	TRBV6-5	TRBJ1-2	CASTSGVYGYTF	TGTGCCAGCACCTCAGGGGTCTATGGCTACACCTTC
TRBD1	-	TRBV6-2/TRBV6-3	TRBJ2-1	CASSRTGQWEQFF	TGTGCCAGCAGTCGGACAGGCCAGTGGGAGCAGTTCTTC
-	-	TRBV19	TRBJ2-1	CASSTLGQLNNEQFF	TGTGCCAGTAGTACCCTTGGACAGCTTAACAATGAGCAGTTCTTC
-	many	TRBV9	TRBJ2-2	CASSVTGTTNTGELFF	TGTGCCAGCAGCGTCACCGGGACAACGAACACCGGGGAGCTGTTTTTT
-	-	TRBV6-5	TRBJ2-1	CASRLSGENEQFF	TGTGCCAGCAGACTCTCAGGGGAGAATGAGCAGTTCTTC
-	-	TRBV11-3	TRBJ2-1	CASSFRNSLNNEQFF	TGTGCCAGCAGCTTTAGGAACAGCCTGAACAATGAGCAGTTCTTC
-	-	TRBV2	TRBJ2-3	CASSEAPQGLPDTQYF	TGTGCCAGCAGTGAAGCGCCGCAGGGCCTTCCCGATACGCAGTATTTT
TRBD1	-	TRBV19	TRBJ1-2	CASSIGQGGIGGYTF	TGTGCCAGTAGTATCGGCCAGGGGGGAATTGGTGGCTACACCTTC
TRBD2	-	TRBV5-1	TRBJ2-2	CASSPSGLADTGELFF	TGCGCCAGCAGCCCCTCGGGACTAGCAGACACCGGGGAGCTGTTTTTT
-	-	TRBV12-3/TRBV12-4	TRBJ1-1	CASSYSQRTEAFF	TGTGCCAGCAGTTACAGCCAACGCACTGAAGCTTTCTTT
TRBD2	-	TRBV14	TRBJ2-3	CASSQYPQREGLSTDTQYF	TGTGCCAGCAGCCAATACCCCCAGCGGGAGGGCCTGAGCACAGATACGCAGTATTTT
TRBD1	once	TRBV28	TRBJ1-1	CASSQGGSNTEAFF	TGTGCCAGCAGCCAGGGGGGAAGTAACACTGAAGCTTTCTTT
-	-	TRBV5-1	TRBJ1-1	CASSLDTGGTEAFF	TGCGCCAGCAGCTTGGATACGGGGGGCACTGAAGCTTTCTTT
-	-	TRBV7-3	TRBJ1-2	CASSSSGHPHYGYTF	TGTGCCAGCAGCTCTTCGGGACACCCCCACTATGGCTACACCTTC
TRBD1	-	TRBV7-6	TRBJ2-1	CASSLSSGQRYNEQFF	TGTGCCAGCAGCTTATCTTCGGGACAGCGCTACAATGAGCAGTTCTTC
-	-	TRBV3-1/TRBV3-2	TRBJ2-1	CASSQESISGRNEQFF	TGTGCCAGCAGCCAAGAATCGATTAGCGGTCGCAATGAGCAGTTCTTC
TRBD2	-	TRBV29-1	TRBJ2-5	CSVVSGGETQYF	TGCAGCGTTGTATCCGGGGGGGAGACCCAGTACTTC
TRBD1	-	TRBV2	TRBJ2-1	CASSGMSRPGGNTVSSYNEQFF	TGTGCCAGCAGTGGGATGTCACGGCCAGGGGGCAACACCGTTAGCTCCTACAATGAGCAGTTCTTC